A few counts support the clone carrying this T cell receptor (beta chain). The sample originates from a study of T cells in Graves' hyperthyroidism and ophthalmopathy. Clinical symptoms, serum thyroxine and TRAb, thyroid ultrasound and orbital computed tomography were used for the diagnoses. Authors of the study amplified TCR beta CDR3 regions from RNA transcripts. HTBI primers were employed in a first-round RT-PCR of the TCR CDR3. TCRdb re-analysed the multiplex PCR reads in MiXCR, keeping a single row per CDR3 protein. The sample records 400,000 to 600,000 distinct CDR3 sequences, roughly 20% being singletons. Germline V lookup: CDR1 MNHEY, CDR2 SVGAGI. The CDR3 contains 14 residues. V was cut by 0 bases and J by 1 base, with 6 bases left in between.

The V call is TRBV6-5, the J call TRBJ1-1; D gene ambiguous. The receptor comes from a young man with Graves' hyperthyroidism. Sequenced sample: blood. CDR3 nucleotides: TGTGCCAGCAGTTACTCCGACAAGAACACTGAAGCTTTCTTT. Translated, it gives CASSYSDKNTEAFF.